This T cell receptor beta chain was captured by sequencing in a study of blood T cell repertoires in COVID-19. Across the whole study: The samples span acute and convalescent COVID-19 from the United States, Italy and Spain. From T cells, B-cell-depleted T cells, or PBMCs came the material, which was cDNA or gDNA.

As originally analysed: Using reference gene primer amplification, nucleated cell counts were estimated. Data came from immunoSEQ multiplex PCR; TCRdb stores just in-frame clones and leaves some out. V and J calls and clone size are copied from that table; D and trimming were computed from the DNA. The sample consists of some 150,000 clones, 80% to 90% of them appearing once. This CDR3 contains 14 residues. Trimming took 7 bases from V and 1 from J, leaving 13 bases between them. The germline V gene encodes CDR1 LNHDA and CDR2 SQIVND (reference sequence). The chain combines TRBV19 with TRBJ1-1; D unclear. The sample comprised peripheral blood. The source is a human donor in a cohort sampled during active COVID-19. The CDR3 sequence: CASTLGGRNTEAFF. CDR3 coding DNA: TGTGCCAGTACCCTCGGTGGGAGGAACACTGAAGCTTTCTTT.